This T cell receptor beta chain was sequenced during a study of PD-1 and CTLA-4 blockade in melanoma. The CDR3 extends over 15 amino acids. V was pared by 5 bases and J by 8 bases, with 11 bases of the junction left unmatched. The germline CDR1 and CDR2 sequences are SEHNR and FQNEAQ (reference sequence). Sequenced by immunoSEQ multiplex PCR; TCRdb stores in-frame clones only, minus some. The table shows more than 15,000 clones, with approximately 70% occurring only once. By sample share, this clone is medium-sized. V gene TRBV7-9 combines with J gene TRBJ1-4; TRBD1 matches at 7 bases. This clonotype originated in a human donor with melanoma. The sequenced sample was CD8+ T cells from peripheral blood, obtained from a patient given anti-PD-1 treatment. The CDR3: CASSPRQGRTEKLFF. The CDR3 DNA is TGTGCCAGCAGCCCAAGACAGGGAAGGACGGAAAAACTGTTTTTT.